This TCR beta chain was captured in a study of blood T cell repertoires in COVID-19. The count of this clone is one. Original handling: Estimated nucleated cell counts came from reference gene primer amplification. Sequenced by immunoSEQ multiplex PCR; TCRdb stores in-frame clones only, minus some. For V, J and clone size, that table is used; D and trimming come from the DNA. The sample records roughly 250,000 clones, around 84% being singletons. CDR3 length: 16 amino acids. The V gene end was trimmed by 4 bases and the J gene end by 2 bases; junction bases not matched to a gene: 11. Germline V lookup: CDR1 MDHEN, CDR2 SYDVKM. The recovered donors of Cohort 3 showed two negative PCRs, clearance, or symptom resolution.

The rearrangement joins TRBV28 to TRBJ2-7; TRBD1 matches at 7 bases. The source material was PBMCs or T cells enriched from blood (not recorded which). The clonotype originates from a woman between 45 and 60 years old who had recovered from COVID-19. The CDR3: CASSWGLGQATYEQYF. CDR3 DNA: TGTGCCAGCAGTTGGGGCCTTGGACAGGCGACCTACGAGCAGTACTTC.